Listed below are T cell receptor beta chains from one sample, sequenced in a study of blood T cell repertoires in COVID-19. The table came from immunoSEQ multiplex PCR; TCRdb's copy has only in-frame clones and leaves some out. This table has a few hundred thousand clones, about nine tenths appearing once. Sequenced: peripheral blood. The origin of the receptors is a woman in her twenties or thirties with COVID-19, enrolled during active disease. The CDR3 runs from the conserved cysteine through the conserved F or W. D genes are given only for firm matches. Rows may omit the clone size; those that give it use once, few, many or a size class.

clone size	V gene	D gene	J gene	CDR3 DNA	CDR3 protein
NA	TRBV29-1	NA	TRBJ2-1	TGCAGCGTTTGGAGGTCAAATTACAATGAGCAGTTCTTC	CSVWRSNYNEQFF
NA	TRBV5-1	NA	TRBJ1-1	TGCGCCAGCAGCTTGGCCGTAGGGATGGGGAGCACTGAAGCTTTCTTT	CASSLAVGMGSTEAFF
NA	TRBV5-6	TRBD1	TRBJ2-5	TGTGCCAGCAGGCCTGCGGGGACAGGGTCGGACACCCAGTACTTC	CASRPAGTGSDTQYF
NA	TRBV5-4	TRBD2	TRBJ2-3	TGTGCCAGCAGCCGCTTGGGAGGGCCGACCCCCACAGATACGCAGTATTTT	CASSRLGGPTPTDTQYF
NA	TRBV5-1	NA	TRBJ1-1	TGCGCCAGCAGCCAGTCCGCCCGGGGTGACACTGAAGCTTTCTTT	CASSQSARGDTEAFF
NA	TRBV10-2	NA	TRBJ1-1	TGCGCCAGCAAGGAGGGTTCCACTGAAGCTTTCTTT	CASKEGSTEAFF
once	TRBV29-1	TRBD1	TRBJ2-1	TGCAGCGTCGAGATAATTGGCGGACAGGGGGACAATGAGCAGTTCTTC	CSVEIIGGQGDNEQFF
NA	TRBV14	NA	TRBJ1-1	TGTGCCAGCAGCCAAGATTCGGGTGAAGCTTTCTTT	CASSQDSGEAFF
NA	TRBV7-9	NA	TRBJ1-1	TGTGCCAGCAGCTTATCAGGGGTCGGTGAAGCTTTCTTT	CASSLSGVGEAFF
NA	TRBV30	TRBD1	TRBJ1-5	TGTGCCTGGAGTCCTCAGGGGGGAATGAGCAATCAGCCCCAGCATTTT	CAWSPQGGMSNQPQHF
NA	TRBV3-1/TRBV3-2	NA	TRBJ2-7	TGTGCCAGCAGCCAAGACCGGTTCTCCTACGAGCAGTACTTC	CASSQDRFSYEQYF
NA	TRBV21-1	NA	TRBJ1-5	TGTGCCAGCAGCAAAAGGCGGGACAGACAGGGGGCAAATGTAGGTAGTCAGCCCCAGCATTTT	CASSKRRDRQGANVGSQPQHF
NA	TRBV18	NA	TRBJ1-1	TGTGCCAGCTCATCCATCAGGGAAATGAACACTGAAGCTTTCTTT	CASSSIREMNTEAFF
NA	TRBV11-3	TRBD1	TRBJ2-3	TGTGCCAGCAGCCCCCCGGACAGGGCGGATACGCAGTATTTT	CASSPPDRADTQYF
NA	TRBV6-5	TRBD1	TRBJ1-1	TGTGCCAGCAGAGCTGAGGGACAGGGGAGCACTGAAGCTTTCTTT	CASRAEGQGSTEAFF
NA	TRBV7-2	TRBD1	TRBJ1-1	TGTGCCAGCAGTTTGACAGGGTTGGCAACTGAAGCTTTCTTT	CASSLTGLATEAFF